Each of the 29 T cell receptor beta chains below was sequenced from the same sample in a study of T cell responses to AZD1222 COVID-19 vaccine. Only in-frame clones appear in the TCRdb table, and some are missing; sequencing was by immunoSEQ multiplex PCR. The data contain about 160,000 clones, 90% to 95% of them singletons. This material consisted of peripheral blood, taken on day 0 of MenACWY control vaccination. These receptors all stem from an adult in good health.

This chain joins TRBV6-1 and TRBJ1-5; D gene unclear. The CDR3 has 13 residues. Germline V gene sequence: CDR1 MNHNS, CDR2 SASEGT. V was pared by 1 base and J by 7 bases, with 8 bases between. CDR3 nucleotide sequence: TGTGCCAGCAGTGAAGGTAACGGGCAGCCCCAGCATTTT. It is translated as CASSEGNGQPQHF.

The chain is built from TRBV4-2 and TRBJ2-2, with D perhaps TRBD1 (5 bases). Germline V gives CDR1 LGHNA, CDR2 YNFKEQ. This CDR3 has 15 amino acids. V lost 2 bases and J lost 5, with 12 bases in between. The CDR3, as DNA: TGTGCCAGCAGCCAAAAAAGGCAGGGTACCGGGGAGCTGTTTTTT. It encodes CASSQKRQGTGELFF.

This chain uses TRBV14 with TRBJ2-3, with TRBD2 matching 7 bases. This CDR3 has 14 amino acids. The V gene end was trimmed by 4 bases and the J gene end by 4 bases; junction bases not matched to a gene: 5. CDR1 and CDR2 (germline): SGHDN, FVKESK. The CDR3: CASSRLGGADTQYF. Written as DNA, the CDR3 is TGTGCCAGCAGCCGGCTGGGGGGGGCAGATACGCAGTATTTT.

The chain employs TRBV19 and TRBJ1-5; D not resolved. This CDR3 is 13 amino acids long. V was shortened by 3 bases and J by 4 bases, with 7 bases between the two germline ends. Germline CDR1 and CDR2: LNHDA and SQIVND (reference sequence). The CDR3 region has the DNA TGTGCCAGTAGTATGAGTTCGAATCAGCCCCAGCATTTT. Residues: CASSMSSNQPQHF.

The gene calls are TRBV11-3 and TRBJ2-2, with D unclear. The germline CDR1 and CDR2 sequences are SGHNT and YENEEA. CDR3 length: 13 amino acids. Trimming left V 1 base short and J 8 bases short, with 8 bases between. The CDR3 reads CASSLGLVGELFF. CDR3 bases: TGTGCCAGCAGCTTAGGATTAGTGGGGGAGCTGTTTTTT.

V usage is TRBV5-4 and J usage is TRBJ1-1; D unclear. The germline gives CDR1 SGHNT, CDR2 YYREEE (reference sequence). V was shortened by 5 bases and J by 7 bases, with 15 bases between the two germline ends. The CDR3 runs 13 residues. The CDR3 bases are TGTGCCAGCAGTTTTGTAAACGGAAATGAAGCTTTCTTT. Its translation is CASSFVNGNEAFF. The complete variable domain, with remaining parts taken from reference TRBV5-4 and TRBJ1-1, reads ETGVTQSPTHLIKTRGQQVTLRCSSQSGHNTVSWYQQALGQGPQFIFQYYREEENGRGNFPPRFSGLQFPNYSSELNVNALELDDSALYLCASSFVNGNEAFFGQGTRLTVV.

The chain recombines TRBV19 with TRBJ1-5; D gene uncertain. This CDR3 has 14 amino acids. Germline-derived CDR1 and CDR2 are LNHDA and SQIVND (reference sequence). The V and J ends lost 3 bases and 5 bases respectively, with 11 bases between them. CDR3 sequence: CASSIRRVDQPQHF. The CDR3 DNA reads TGTGCCAGTAGTATTAGGAGGGTGGATCAGCCCCAGCATTTT.

This sequence joins TRBV6-2 or TRBV6-3 and TRBJ2-1; D might be TRBD2 (5 bases). Looked up from germline, CDR1 is MNHEY and CDR2 is SVGEGT. This CDR3 is 17 amino acids long. V lost 4 bases, J lost 8 bases, and 24 bases lay in between. CDR3 DNA sequence: TGTGCCAGCAGTTTGGGAGCAAGCGGCCCAAGAAAGGATGAGCAGTTCTTC. Translation: CASSLGASGPRKDEQFF.

Worth noting for this clone: Relative to the germline gene, one junction end is altered; a read error may explain this. The CDR3 sequence: CAWSGGRRNAEAFF. The CDR3 DNA reads TGTGCCTGGAGTGGCGGCAGGCGGAACGCTGAAGCTTTCTTT. The chain carries TRBV30 and TRBJ1-1; no clear D gene. The germline V gene has CDR1 GTSNPN and CDR2 SVGIG (reference sequence). The CDR3 totals 14 residues.

The chain has TRBV19 and TRBJ2-2; D may be TRBD2 (6 bases). This CDR3 comprises 16 residues. With 3 bases removed from V and 3 bases from J, the gap between germline ends came to 14 bases. Germline CDR1 reads LNHDA; CDR2 reads SQIVND (reference sequence). CDR3 region: CASSMGPRRDTGELFF. The CDR3 nucleotides read TGTGCCAGTAGTATGGGCCCCAGGAGGGACACCGGGGAGCTGTTTTTT.

The sample holds one count of this clone. The chain uses TRBV12-3 or TRBV12-4 and TRBJ1-2; no clear D. CDR3 length: 12 amino acids. V dropped 3 bases and J dropped 8 bases, with 10 bases sitting between them. The CDR3 nucleotides are TGTGCCAGCAGTTTTTTACTCGGGGGCTACACCTTC. Protein: CASSFLLGGYTF.

The chain joins TRBV28 to TRBJ1-2, with D possibly matching TRBD1 (6 bases). Trimming pared 3 bases from V and 5 bases from J, leaving 13 bases between. Germline loops: CDR1 MDHEN, CDR2 SYDVKM. This CDR3 contains 14 residues. CDR3 bases: TGTGCCAGCAGTTTGCAGGGGCGGAGGTATGGCTACACCTTC. Protein product: CASSLQGRRYGYTF.

The chain is built from TRBV30 and TRBJ2-1; 8 positions match TRBD2. The trim removed 2 bases at V and 5 bases at J, leaving 2 bases unmatched. The CDR3 contains 13 residues. The germline V gene encodes CDR1 GTSNPN and CDR2 SVGIG (reference sequence). CDR3 DNA: TGTGCCTGGAGTCGGGGGGGGAACAATGAGCAGTTCTTC. Translating gives CAWSRGGNNEQFF.

The chain carries TRBV19 and TRBJ2-1, with TRBD2 identical over 11 bases. The CDR3 runs to 15 residues. The J segment lost 7 bases and the V segment lost 6 bases, leaving 8 bases of the junction unmatched. Per germline, CDR1 LNHDA and CDR2 SQIVND (reference sequence). The CDR3 region is CASRLAGGEGNEQFF. The CDR3 region has the DNA TGTGCCAGTAGGTTAGCGGGAGGGGAGGGGAATGAGCAGTTCTTC.

This chain connects TRBV6-5 to TRBJ1-2; D uncertain. From germline, CDR1 is MNHEY and CDR2 SVGAGI. This CDR3 spans 13 amino acids. V shed 0 bases and J shed 8 bases, with 10 bases lying between them. DNA for the CDR3: TGTGCCAGCAGTTACTCCGAGTCCTACGGCTACACCTTC. Amino acids: CASSYSESYGYTF.

The chain combines TRBV29-1 with TRBJ2-1; 10 bases agree with TRBD2. Trimming took 7 bases from V and 9 from J; bases not matched to a gene: 21. From germline, CDR1 is SQVTM and CDR2 ANQGSEA. The CDR3 covers 17 residues. In DNA form, the CDR3 reads TGCAGCGCCCCCTCTTCAGCGGGAGGGCTCAAGGTGGGTGAGCAGTTCTTC. This gives the protein CSAPSSAGGLKVGEQFF.

V usage is TRBV7-2 and J usage is TRBJ1-6; D might be TRBD1 (5 bases). The germline V and J ends were trimmed by 5 bases and 17 bases, with 19 bases remaining between them. Germline V gives CDR1 SGHTA, CDR2 FQGNSA. The CDR3 has 13 amino acids. The CDR3 here is CASSQGPSLGVHF. As DNA, the CDR3 is TGTGCCAGCAGCCAGGGACCTTCCCTGGGGGTCCACTTT. Looking up the rest from reference TRBV7-2 and TRBJ1-6 gives the full variable domain: GAGVSQSPSNKVTEKGKDVELRCDPISGHTALYWYRQSLGQGLEFLIYFQGNSAPDKSGLPSDRFSAERTGGSVSTLTIQRTQQEDSAVYLCASSQGPSLGVHFGNGTRLTVT.

V gene TRBV5-5 combines with J gene TRBJ2-7; D possibly corresponds to TRBD2 (5 bases). Between the trimmed V and J ends, which lost 2 bases and 6 bases, there was a span of 9 bases. The CDR3 runs to 12 residues. Germline V gene lookup returns CDR1 SGHKS and CDR2 YYEKEE (reference sequence). The CDR3 DNA is TGTGCCAGCAGCTTCACGGGAACCGAGCAGTACTTC. This encodes CASSFTGTEQYF.

A word on this clone: Different DNA sequences within this sample yield the same CDR3. The chain couples TRBV6-2 or TRBV6-3 to TRBJ1-5, with a tentative D call TRBD1 (5 bases). This CDR3 spans 14 amino acids. Germline V gene sequence: CDR1 MNHEY, CDR2 SVGEGT. The ends were cut back, 2 bases at V and 2 bases at J, with 7 bases in the middle. In DNA form, the CDR3 reads TGTGCCAGCAGTTACGGGGGAGGCAATCAGCCCCAGCATTTT. Protein sequence: CASSYGGGNQPQHF.

The rearrangement uses TRBV11-1 and TRBJ2-1, with TRBD2 identical over 7 bases. The CDR3 length is 14 residues. The germline gives CDR1 SGHAT, CDR2 FQDESV (reference sequence). The J segment lost 6 bases and the V segment lost 5 bases, leaving 7 bases of the junction unmatched. The CDR3 DNA reads TGTGCCAGCAGCCCCGGACTAGTTTTCAATGAGCAGTTCTTC. Protein product: CASSPGLVFNEQFF.

The chain carries TRBV29-1 and TRBJ2-5; either TRBD1 or TRBD2 may supply D (5 bases each). The CDR3 extends over 11 amino acids. Trimming removed 4 bases from V and 8 bases from J, with 11 bases in between. In germline, CDR1 is SQVTM, CDR2 ANQGSEA. CDR3 sequence: CSVGAGATQYF. As DNA, the CDR3 is TGCAGCGTTGGGGCCGGGGCCACCCAGTACTTC.

V gene TRBV30 combines with J gene TRBJ2-5, with D perhaps TRBD1 (5 bases). This CDR3 region has 14 residues. V lost 0 bases, J lost 4 bases, and 12 bases lay in between. CDR1 is GTSNPN, CDR2 SVGIG, per germline (reference sequence). As DNA, the CDR3 is TGTGCCTGGAGTGTACGGGTAGGGGCAGAGACCCAGTACTTC. Its protein is CAWSVRVGAETQYF.

This clone was recorded once. The chain carries TRBV19 and TRBJ2-7; D not resolved. CDR3 length: 14 residues. Germline V gene sequence: CDR1 LNHDA, CDR2 SQIVND (reference sequence). The germline V and J ends were trimmed by 0 bases and 6 bases, with 12 bases remaining between them. CDR3 bases: TGTGCCAGTAGTATAGATCCCCGGCCGACCGAGCAGTACTTC. Its protein is CASSIDPRPTEQYF.

The chain has TRBV5-1 and TRBJ2-1; D is perhaps TRBD2 (5 bases). V lost 0 bases, J lost 2 bases, and 6 bases lay in between. Germline V gene sequence: CDR1 SGHRS, CDR2 YFSETQ. CDR3 length: 14 amino acids. CDR3 loop: CASSLVGAYNEQFF. CDR3 in DNA: TGCGCCAGCAGCTTGGTGGGAGCCTACAATGAGCAGTTCTTC.

J is TRBJ1-2 and V is TRBV19; 7 nucleotides line up with TRBD1. CDR3 length equals 14 residues. Germline values: CDR1 LNHDA, CDR2 SQIVND (reference sequence). The V segment lost 5 bases and the J segment 4 bases; nucleotides outside the gene matches: 7. CDR3 amino acids: CASSPTRDSYGYTF. CDR3 bases: TGTGCCAGTAGTCCCACCCGGGACAGCTATGGCTACACCTTC.

The J gene is TRBJ1-4, the V gene TRBV2; no reliable D call. CDR1 and CDR2 from the germline V gene are SNHLY and FYNNEI. The CDR3 is made up of 14 amino acids. V lost 6 bases, J lost 3 bases, and 11 bases lay in between. DNA of the CDR3: TGTGCCAGCAGCCCCGGGATCCCTAATGAAAAACTGTTTTTT. It yields the protein CASSPGIPNEKLFF.

CDR3 residues: CASREVYTEAFF. The CDR3 DNA is TGTGCCAGCAGGGAGGTCTACACTGAAGCTTTCTTT. The chain joins TRBV12-3 or TRBV12-4 to TRBJ1-1; D is uncertain. V was pared by 6 bases and J by 3 bases, with 8 bases between. This CDR3 comprises 12 residues.

J is TRBJ1-1 and V is TRBV6-5, with 11 positions matching TRBD1. CDR1 and CDR2 from the germline V gene are MNHEY and SVGAGI. CDR3 size: 14 residues. After removal of 6 bases from V and 5 bases from J, the junction contained 5 bases not matched to a gene. As DNA, the CDR3 is TGTGCCAGCAGCCACGGGACAGGGGGAACTGAAGCTTTCTTT. Its translation: CASSHGTGGTEAFF.

The J gene is TRBJ1-6, the V gene TRBV6-5; D not certain. Trimming stripped 2 bases from V and 8 bases from J, with 13 bases between. The CDR3 runs to 15 residues. The V gene's germline CDR1 is MNHEY and CDR2 SVGAGI. In DNA, the CDR3 is TGTGCCAGCAGTTACGAGAGGGAGGCCGATTCACCCCTCCACTTT. This codes for CASSYEREADSPLHF.